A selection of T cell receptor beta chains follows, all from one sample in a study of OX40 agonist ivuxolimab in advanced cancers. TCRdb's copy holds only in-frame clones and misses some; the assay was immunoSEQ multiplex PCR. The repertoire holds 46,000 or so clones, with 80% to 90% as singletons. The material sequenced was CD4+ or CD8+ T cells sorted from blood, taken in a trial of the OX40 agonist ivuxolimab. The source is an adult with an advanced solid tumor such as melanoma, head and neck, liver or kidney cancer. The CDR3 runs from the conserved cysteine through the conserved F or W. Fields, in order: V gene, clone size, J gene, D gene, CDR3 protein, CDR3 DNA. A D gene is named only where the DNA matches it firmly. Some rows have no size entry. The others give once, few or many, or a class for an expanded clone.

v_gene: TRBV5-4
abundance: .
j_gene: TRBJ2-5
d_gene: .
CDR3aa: CASSLAEGSETQYF
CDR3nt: TGTGCCAGCAGCTTGGCCGAGGGTTCGGAGACCCAGTACTTC

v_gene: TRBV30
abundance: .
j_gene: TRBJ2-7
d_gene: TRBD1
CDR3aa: CAWSLTGDAYEQYF
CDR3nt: TGTGCCTGGAGCCTGACAGGGGACGCCTACGAGCAGTACTTC

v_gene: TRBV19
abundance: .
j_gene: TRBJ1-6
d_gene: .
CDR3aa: CASSISLSSYNSPLHF
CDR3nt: TGTGCCAGTAGTATATCACTCAGCTCCTATAATTCACCCCTCCACTTT

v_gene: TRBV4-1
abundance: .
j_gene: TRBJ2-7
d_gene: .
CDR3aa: CASSQDRTAYEQYF
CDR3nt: TGCGCCAGCAGCCAAGATCGGACAGCCTACGAGCAGTACTTC

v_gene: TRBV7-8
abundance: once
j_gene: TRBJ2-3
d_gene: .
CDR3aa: CASSQGREADTQYF
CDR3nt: TGTGCCAGCAGTCAGGGTCGGGAAGCAGATACGCAGTATTTT

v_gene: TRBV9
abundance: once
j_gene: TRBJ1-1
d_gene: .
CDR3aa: CASSVGENTEAFF
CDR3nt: TGTGCCAGCAGCGTAGGTGAGAACACTGAAGCTTTCTTT

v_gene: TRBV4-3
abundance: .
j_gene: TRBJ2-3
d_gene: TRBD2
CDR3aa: CASSQEYVWLAGGLRPHTQYF
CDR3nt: TGCGCCAGCAGCCAAGAATACGTCTGGCTAGCGGGAGGGCTTCGGCCCCATACGCAGTATTTT

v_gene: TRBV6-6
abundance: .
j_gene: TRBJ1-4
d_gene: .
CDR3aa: CASSHDRFGANEKLFF
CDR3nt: TGTGCCAGCAGCCACGACAGATTTGGTGCTAATGAAAAACTGTTTTTT

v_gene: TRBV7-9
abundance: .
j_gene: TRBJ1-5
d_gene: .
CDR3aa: CASSLATGGDNQPQHF
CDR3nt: TGTGCCAGCAGCTTAGCCACGGGGGGGGATAATCAGCCCCAGCATTTT

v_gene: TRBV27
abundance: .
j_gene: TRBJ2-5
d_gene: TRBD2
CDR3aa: CASSSYALAGETQYF
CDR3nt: TGTGCCAGCAGTAGTTACGCACTAGCGGGAGAGACCCAGTACTTC

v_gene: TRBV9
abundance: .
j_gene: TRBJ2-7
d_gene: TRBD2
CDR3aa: CASSVAEGGTSGYEQYF
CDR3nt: TGTGCCAGCAGCGTAGCGGAGGGGGGGACTAGCGGGTACGAGCAGTACTTC

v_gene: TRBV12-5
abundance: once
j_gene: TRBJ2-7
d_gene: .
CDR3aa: CASGLVPGSGDEQYF
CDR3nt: TGTGCTAGTGGTTTGGTACCAGGGTCCGGGGACGAGCAGTACTTC

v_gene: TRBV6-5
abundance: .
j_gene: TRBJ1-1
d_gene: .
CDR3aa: CASSYGTNTEAFF
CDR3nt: TGTGCCAGCAGTTACGGGACAAACACTGAAGCTTTCTTT

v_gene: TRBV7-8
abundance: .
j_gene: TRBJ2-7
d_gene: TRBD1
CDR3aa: CASSSPGQGFYEQYF
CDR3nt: TGTGCCAGCAGCTCCCCGGGACAGGGGTTTTACGAGCAGTACTTC

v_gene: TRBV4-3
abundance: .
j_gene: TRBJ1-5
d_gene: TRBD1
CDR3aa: CASSQGPGTGGGQPQHF
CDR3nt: TGCGCCAGCAGCCAAGGCCCAGGGACAGGGGGCGGGCAGCCCCAGCATTTT

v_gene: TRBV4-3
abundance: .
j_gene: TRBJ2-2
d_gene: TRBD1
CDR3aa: CASSQGGQGTGELFF
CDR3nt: TGCGCCAGCAGCCAAGGGGGACAGGGGACCGGGGAGCTGTTTTTT

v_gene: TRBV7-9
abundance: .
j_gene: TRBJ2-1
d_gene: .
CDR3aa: CASSAVALSYNEQFF
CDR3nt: TGTGCCAGCAGCGCTGTAGCGCTATCCTACAATGAGCAGTTCTTC

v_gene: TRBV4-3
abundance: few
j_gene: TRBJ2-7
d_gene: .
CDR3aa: CASSQDRKMGEQYF
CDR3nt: TGCGCCAGCAGCCAAGATAGGAAAATGGGCGAGCAGTACTTC

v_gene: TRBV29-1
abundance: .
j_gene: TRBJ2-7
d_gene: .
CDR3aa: CSVGKGTLAYEQYF
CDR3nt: TGCAGCGTGGGCAAGGGGACACTAGCCTACGAGCAGTACTTC

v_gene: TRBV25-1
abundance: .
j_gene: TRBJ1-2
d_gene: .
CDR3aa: CASSEYNPGASGYTF
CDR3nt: TGTGCCAGCAGTGAATATAACCCGGGGGCAAGTGGCTACACCTTC

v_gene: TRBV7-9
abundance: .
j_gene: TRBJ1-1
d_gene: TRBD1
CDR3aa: CASRPQGVNTEAFF
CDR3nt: TGTGCCAGCAGACCACAGGGGGTGAACACTGAAGCTTTCTTT

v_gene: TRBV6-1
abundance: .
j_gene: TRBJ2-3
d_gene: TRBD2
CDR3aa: CASSGYGGTSTDTQYF
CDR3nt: TGTGCCAGCAGTGGCTACGGGGGGACGAGCACAGATACGCAGTATTTT

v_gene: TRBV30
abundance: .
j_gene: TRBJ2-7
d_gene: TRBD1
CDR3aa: CAWARTGGDEQYF
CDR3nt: TGTGCCTGGGCGAGGACAGGGGGAGACGAGCAGTACTTC

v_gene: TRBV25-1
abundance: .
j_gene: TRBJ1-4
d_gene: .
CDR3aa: CASSELDLINEKLFF
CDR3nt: TGTGCCAGCAGTGAGCTCGACCTGATTAATGAAAAACTGTTTTTT

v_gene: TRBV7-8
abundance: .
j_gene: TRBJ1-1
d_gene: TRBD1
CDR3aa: CASSLTGQGYTEAFF
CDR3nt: TGTGCCAGCAGCTTAACGGGACAGGGATACACTGAAGCTTTCTTT

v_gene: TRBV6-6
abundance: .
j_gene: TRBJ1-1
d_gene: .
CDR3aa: CASTLGGTEAFF
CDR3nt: TGTGCCAGCACCTTGGGGGGCACTGAAGCTTTCTTT

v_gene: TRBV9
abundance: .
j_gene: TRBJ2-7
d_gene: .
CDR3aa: CASSVEGQSSYEQYF
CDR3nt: TGTGCCAGCAGCGTAGAAGGCCAAAGCTCCTACGAGCAGTACTTC

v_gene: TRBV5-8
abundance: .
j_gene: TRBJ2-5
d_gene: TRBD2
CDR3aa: CASSLAASGGGETQYF
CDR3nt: TGTGCCAGCAGCTTGGCGGCTAGCGGGGGTGGGGAGACCCAGTACTTC

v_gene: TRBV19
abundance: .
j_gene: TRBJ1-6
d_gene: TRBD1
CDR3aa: CASSLTGTGNSPLHF
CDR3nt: TGTGCCAGTAGTCTGACCGGGACAGGGAATTCACCCCTCCACTTT

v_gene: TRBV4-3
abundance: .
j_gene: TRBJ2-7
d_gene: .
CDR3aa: CASSQDIEGVPSYEQYF
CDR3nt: TGCGCCAGCAGCCAAGATATAGAGGGGGTACCCTCCTACGAGCAGTACTTC

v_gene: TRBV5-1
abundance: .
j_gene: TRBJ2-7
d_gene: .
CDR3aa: CASSFTGTASYEQYF
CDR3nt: TGCGCCAGCAGCTTCACCGGGACTGCCTCCTACGAGCAGTACTTC

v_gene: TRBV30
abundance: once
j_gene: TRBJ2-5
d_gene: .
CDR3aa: CAWRGLQETQYF
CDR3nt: TGTGCCTGGAGGGGTCTCCAAGAGACCCAGTACTTC

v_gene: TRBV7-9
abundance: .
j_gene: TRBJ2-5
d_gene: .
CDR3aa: CASSLGQAQETQYF
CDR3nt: TGTGCCAGCAGCTTAGGGCAGGCCCAAGAGACCCAGTACTTC

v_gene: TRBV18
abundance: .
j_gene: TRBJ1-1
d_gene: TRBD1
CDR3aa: CASSPLQGLNTEAFF
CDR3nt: TGTGCCAGCTCACCACTACAGGGGCTGAACACTGAAGCTTTCTTT

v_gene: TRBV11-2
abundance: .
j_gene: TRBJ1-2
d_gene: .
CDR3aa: CASSEGAGNGYTF
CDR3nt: TGTGCCAGCAGCGAAGGTGCAGGAAACGGCTACACCTTC

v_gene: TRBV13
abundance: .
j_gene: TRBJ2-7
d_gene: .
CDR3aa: CASSLGYEQYF
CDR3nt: TGTGCCAGCAGCTTAGGCTACGAGCAGTACTTC

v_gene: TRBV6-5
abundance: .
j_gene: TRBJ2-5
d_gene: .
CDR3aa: CASSSGRKETQYF
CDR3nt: TGTGCCAGCAGTTCGGGACGCAAAGAGACCCAGTACTTC

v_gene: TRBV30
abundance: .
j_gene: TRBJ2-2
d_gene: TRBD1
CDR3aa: CAWSGTGGTGELFF
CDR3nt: TGTGCCTGGAGTGGGACAGGGGGCACCGGGGAGCTGTTTTTT

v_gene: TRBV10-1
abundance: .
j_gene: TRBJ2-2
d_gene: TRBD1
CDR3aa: CASSEWGTGKTGELFF
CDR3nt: TGCGCCAGCAGTGAGTGGGGGACAGGGAAAACCGGGGAGCTGTTTTTT

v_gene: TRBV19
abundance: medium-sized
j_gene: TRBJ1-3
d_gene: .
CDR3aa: CASSIMAGWNTIYF
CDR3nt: TGTGCCAGTAGTATAATGGCAGGGTGGAACACCATATATTTT

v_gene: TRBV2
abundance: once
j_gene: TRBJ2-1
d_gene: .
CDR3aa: CASMGILSYNEQFF
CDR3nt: TGTGCCAGCATGGGGATTCTCTCCTACAATGAGCAGTTCTTC

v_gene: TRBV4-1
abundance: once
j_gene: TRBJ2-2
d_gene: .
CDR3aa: CASSQVRHRNTGELFF
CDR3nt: TGCGCCAGCAGCCAAGTCCGCCATAGGAACACCGGGGAGCTGTTTTTT

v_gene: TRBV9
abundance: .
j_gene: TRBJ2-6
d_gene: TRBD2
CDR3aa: CASSDRTSDGANVLTF
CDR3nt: TGTGCCAGCAGCGATAGGACTAGCGATGGGGCCAACGTCCTGACTTTC

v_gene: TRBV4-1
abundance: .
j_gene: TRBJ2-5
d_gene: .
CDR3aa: CASSQETRPQETQYF
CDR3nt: TGCGCCAGCAGCCAAGAGACCCGTCCCCAAGAGACCCAGTACTTC

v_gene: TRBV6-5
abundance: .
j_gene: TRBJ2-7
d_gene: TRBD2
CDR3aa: CASSYREVSYEQYF
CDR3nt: TGTGCCAGCAGTTACCGGGAGGTCTCCTACGAGCAGTACTTC

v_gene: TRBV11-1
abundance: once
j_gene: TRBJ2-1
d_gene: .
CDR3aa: CASSFPGQRNEQFF
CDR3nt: TGTGCCAGCAGCTTCCCAGGCCAGCGCAATGAGCAGTTCTTC

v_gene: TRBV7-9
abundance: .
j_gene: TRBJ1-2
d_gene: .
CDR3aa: CASSIHRDGYTF
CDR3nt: TGTGCCAGCAGCATCCACAGGGACGGCTACACCTTC

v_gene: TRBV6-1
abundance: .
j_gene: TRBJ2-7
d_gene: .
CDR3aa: CASSLYEQYF
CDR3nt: TGTGCCAGCAGCCTCTACGAGCAGTACTTC

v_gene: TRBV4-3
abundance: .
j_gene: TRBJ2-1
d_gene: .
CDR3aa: CASSQEGGPVSGPVF
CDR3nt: .

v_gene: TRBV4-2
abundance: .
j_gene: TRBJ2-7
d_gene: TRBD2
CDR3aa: CASSQEKLAGEQYF
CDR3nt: TGTGCCAGCAGCCAAGAGAAACTAGCGGGAGAGCAGTACTTC

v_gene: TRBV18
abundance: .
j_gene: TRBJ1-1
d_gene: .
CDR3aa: CASSPVVNTEAFF
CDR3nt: TGTGCCAGCTCACCCGTGGTAAACACTGAAGCTTTCTTT

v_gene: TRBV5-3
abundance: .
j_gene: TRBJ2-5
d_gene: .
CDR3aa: CARSFRRDTIQETQYF
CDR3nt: TGTGCCAGAAGCTTCCGGCGGGACACCATCCAAGAGACCCAGTACTTC

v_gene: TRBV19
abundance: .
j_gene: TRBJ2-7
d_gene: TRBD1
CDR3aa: CASSPGQGSDEQYF
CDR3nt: TGTGCCAGTAGTCCCGGACAGGGTTCCGACGAGCAGTACTTC

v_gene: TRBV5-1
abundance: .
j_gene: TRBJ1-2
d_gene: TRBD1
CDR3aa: CASSLSQQGPTNYGYTF
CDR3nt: TGCGCCAGCAGCTTAAGCCAACAGGGGCCGACTAACTATGGCTACACCTTC

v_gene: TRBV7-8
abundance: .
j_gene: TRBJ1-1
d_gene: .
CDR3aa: CASSVTTGSTEAFF
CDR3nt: TGTGCCAGCAGCGTTACCACAGGGAGCACTGAAGCTTTCTTT

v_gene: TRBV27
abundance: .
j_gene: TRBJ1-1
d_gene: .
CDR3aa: CASTETPQGNTEAFF
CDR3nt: TGTGCCAGCACCGAGACACCCCAAGGGAACACTGAAGCTTTCTTT

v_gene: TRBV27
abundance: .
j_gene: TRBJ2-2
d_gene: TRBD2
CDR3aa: CASSTGGRKTGELFF
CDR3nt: TGTGCCAGCAGTACGGGAGGGCGAAAGACCGGGGAGCTGTTTTTT

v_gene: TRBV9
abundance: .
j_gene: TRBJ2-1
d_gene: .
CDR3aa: CASSVAAEQFF
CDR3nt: TGTGCCAGCAGCGTAGCGGCAGAGCAGTTCTTC

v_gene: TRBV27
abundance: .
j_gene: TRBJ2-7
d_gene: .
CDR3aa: CASSKVGGRYEQYF
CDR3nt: TGTGCCAGCTCGAAAGTCGGGGGGCGCTACGAGCAGTACTTC